The clone carrying this T cell receptor beta chain occurred many times. This sample stems from a study of spatial heterogeneity in lung cancer. Study as a whole: Beta-chain sequences consistently outnumbered alpha-chain sequences in detection. Raw reads contained each unique TCR and UMI combination more than ten times on average.

Time point of the sample: sample taken at primary tumor resection. Whole RNA came from tumor, nontumor lung or frozen PBMC and was sequenced without being sorted. Single TCR cDNA molecules each had their own unique molecular identifier. TCRdb ran MiXCR on the 5' RACE reads and lists one entry per CDR3 protein. The sample yields more than 20,000 distinct CDR3 sequences, 4.6% seen once. The clonotype originates from a male donor with early-stage non-small cell lung cancer. The sequences come from PBMCs, collected at surgery.

The CDR3 DNA reads TGTGCCAGCAGCTCGACGGTGGGACAGGCGGGCTATGGCTACACCTTC. It encodes CASSSTVGQAGYGYTF. The V and J genes are TRBV7-2 and TRBJ1-2, with 8 bases fitting TRBD1. This CDR3 spans 16 amino acids. Germline V gene data show CDR1 as SGHTA and CDR2 as FQGNSA. The V and J ends lost 4 bases and 4 bases, in that order; junction bases with no gene match: 11.